This TCR beta chain comes out of a study of blood T cell repertoires in COVID-19. Study overall: Sample material is recorded as cDNA or gDNA derived from T cells, B-cell-depleted T cells, or PBMCs.

CDR1 and CDR2 from the germline V gene are KGHSH and LQKENI. The V end was cut by 6 bases, the J end by 6 bases, with 11 bases between. The CDR3 extends over 12 amino acids. Clones were sequenced by immunoSEQ multiplex PCR, and TCRdb holds only the in-frame ones, with some missing. The repertoire holds about 160,000 clones, approximately 86% seen once, with around 4% in the top ten. The J gene is TRBJ1-1, the V gene TRBV18; maybe TRBD1 (5 bases). The TCR was taken from a woman aged 55-69 years who had recovered from COVID-19. Material: peripheral blood. The CDR3 bases are TGTGCCAGCTCGTGGGGGGACCCTGAAGCTTTCTTT. Its translation is CASSWGDPEAFF.